This TCR beta chain was captured in a study of tumor-infiltrating lymphocytes in primary liver carcinoma. Study-wide background: Patients of both sexes were 30 to 69 years old. Sample yields, roughly 3.5 to 7.13 million productive TCRbeta reads, were similar across the tissue types. Points from the study as a whole: The study found only about 7.5-25% of top clones in all five tumor regions.

The CDR3 has 15 amino acids. CDR1 is SQVTM, CDR2 ANQGSEA, per germline. As concerns this clonotype: Its specificity is not known. Since no conserved phenylalanine or tryptophan closes the CDR3, a read error is the likely cause.

Investigators took RNA and DNA out together from roughly 18-30 mg of unsorted bulk tissue. These patients lived with chronic HBV infection and had never been treated. With around 450 ng total RNA as template and a constant-region primer, TCR beta cDNA was made. Libraries covering TCR beta were generated through three nested multiplex PCR rounds (using a slightly modified ARM-PCR). TRBV1-TRBV30 forward primers paired with a C-beta reverse primer drove the first two PCR rounds, 10 cycles each. TCRdb processed the multiplex PCR reads anew with MiXCR; each CDR3 protein has one entry. Of roughly 100,000 distinct CDR3 sequences in the sample, 80% to 85% were seen once.

The chain employs TRBV29-1 and TRBJ2-5, with 7 bases lining up with TRBD2. This TCR came from a man between 35 and 55 years old with primary liver carcinoma and hepatitis B virus infection. The sample taken for sequencing was liver tumor tissue from sampling region 3. Subset defined: tumor region T3, left-lateral pole. The CDR3 bases are TGCAGTGTTGAGGGACCCGGGAGGCTCCAAGAGACCCAGTACATC. Translating gives CSVEGPGRLQETQYI.